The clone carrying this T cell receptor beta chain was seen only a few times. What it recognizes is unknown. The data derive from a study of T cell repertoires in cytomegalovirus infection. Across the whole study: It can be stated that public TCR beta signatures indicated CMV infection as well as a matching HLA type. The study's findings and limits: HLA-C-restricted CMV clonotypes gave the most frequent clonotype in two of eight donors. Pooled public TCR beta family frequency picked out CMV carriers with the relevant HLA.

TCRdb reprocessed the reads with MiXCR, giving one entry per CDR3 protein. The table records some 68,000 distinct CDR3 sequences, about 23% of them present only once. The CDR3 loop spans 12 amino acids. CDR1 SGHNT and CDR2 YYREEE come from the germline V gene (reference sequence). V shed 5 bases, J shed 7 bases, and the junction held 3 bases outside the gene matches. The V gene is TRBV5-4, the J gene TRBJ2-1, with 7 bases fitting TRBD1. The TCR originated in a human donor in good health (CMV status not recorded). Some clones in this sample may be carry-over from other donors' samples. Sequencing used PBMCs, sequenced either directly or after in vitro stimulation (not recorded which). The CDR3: CASRWDRNEQFF. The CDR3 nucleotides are TGTGCCAGCAGATGGGACAGAAATGAGCAGTTCTTC.